The clone carrying this T cell receptor beta chain has a handful of counts. As yet, its antigen is unknown. This sample stems from a study of post-analysis software for immune sequencing data. Study in general: There were relapsing-remitting, secondary progressive and progressive-relapsing multiple sclerosis among the disease courses included. Study-wide results and caveats: Patients carried 4 or 5 TRBV segments more frequently than controls did, and TRBV5-6, TRBV5-1 and TRBV20-1 were among them. Normalized Chao1 diversity was significantly reduced in patients versus controls. Under F measure analysis, samples from one preparation batch co-clustered strongly.

Unique molecular identifiers tagged the TCR beta cDNA libraries. TCRdb recomputed calls from the PCR reads with MiXCR, one row per CDR3 protein. In the table there are around 710,000 distinct CDR3 sequences, 46% of which are singletons. The germline CDR1 and CDR2 sequences are MDHEN and SYDVKM. This CDR3 is 12 amino acids long. V was clipped by 7 bases and J by 6 bases; unmatched bases: 5. The sequence was obtained from a girl aged 5 to 17 with multiple sclerosis. The sequenced material came from blood. This chain joins TRBV28 and TRBJ1-2; 7 bases agree with TRBD1. CDR3 nucleotide sequence: TGTGCCAGCACCCTCCAGGGGGATGGCTACACCTTC. Protein: CASTLQGDGYTF.